This T cell receptor (beta chain) was identified in a study of cytomegalovirus exposure and HLA in healthy donors. General observations from the study: Reportedly, HLA-A and HLA-B alleles of most subjects were accurately predicted from TCR beta. Among TCR beta chains of equal frequency, HLA-associated ones were more clonally expanded in a later analysis. Several of the most significant clusters appeared, in a later analysis, to be linked to common viral pathogens.

The trim removed 5 bases at V and 4 bases at J, leaving 11 bases unmatched. CDR3 length: 15 amino acids. Germline CDR1 reads MNHEY; CDR2 reads SMNVEV (reference sequence). On this clone itself: Its antigen is not known.

The primer mix had 60 Vbeta and 13 Jbeta primers. The assay was immunoSEQ multiplex PCR, and TCRdb's table has in-frame clones only and misses some. The table records about 120,000 clones, 60% to 80% of them present only once. The rearrangement joins TRBV27 to TRBJ2-7; 7 bases agree with TRBD2. This TCR was sampled from a man over 45 in good health and CMV-seropositive. What was sequenced was PBMCs. CDR3: CASSARGVVGYEQYF. The CDR3 nucleotides read TGTGCCAGCAGTGCCCGGGGGGTTGTAGGATACGAGCAGTACTTC.